This T cell receptor (beta chain) is drawn from a study of blood T cells in healthy people across ages. Looking at the study overall: Capture via template switching afforded approximately one barcoded beta molecule per two T cells. Study-wide results and caveats: In long-lived donors, naive CD4+ cell counts and diversity exceeded those of aged donors.

Germline V lookup: CDR1 DFQATT, CDR2 SNEGSKA (reference sequence). V lost 3 bases to trimming and J lost 5 bases; unmatched junction nucleotides: 13. The CDR3 spans 16 residues. This clonotype was counted only a few times. No antigen is known for it. A second PCR of roughly 7 to 11 cycles used a sample-barcoded 5' primer and a J-beta primer mix. TCRdb re-called the 5' RACE reads through MiXCR, storing one row per CDR3 protein. This sample has more than 650,000 distinct CDR3 sequences, with 20% to 30% found just once. The sample also formed part of further work on T cells of mothers and their children.

This clonotype was sampled from a boy aged 10-17 years in good health. The sequenced sample consisted of blood. The chain carries TRBV20-1 and TRBJ2-1, with 7 bases that match TRBD2. DNA of the CDR3: TGCAGTGCTAGCGGCGCGGGGGTGCGCTGGGACAATGAGCAGTTCTTC. Protein sequence: CSASGAGVRWDNEQFF.